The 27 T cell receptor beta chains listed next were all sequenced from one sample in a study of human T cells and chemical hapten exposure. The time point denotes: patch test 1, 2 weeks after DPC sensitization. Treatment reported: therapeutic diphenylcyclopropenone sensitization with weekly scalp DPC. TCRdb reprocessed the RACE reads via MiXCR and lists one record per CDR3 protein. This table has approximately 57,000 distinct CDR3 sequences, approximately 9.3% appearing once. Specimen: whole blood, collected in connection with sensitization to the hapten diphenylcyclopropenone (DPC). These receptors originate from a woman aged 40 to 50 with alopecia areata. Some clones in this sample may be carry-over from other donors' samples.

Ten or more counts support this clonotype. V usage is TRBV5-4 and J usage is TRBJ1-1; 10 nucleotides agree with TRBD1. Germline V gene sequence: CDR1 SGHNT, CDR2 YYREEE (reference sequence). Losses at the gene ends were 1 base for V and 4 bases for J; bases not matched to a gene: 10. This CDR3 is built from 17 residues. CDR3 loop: CASSLRDRGRLGTEAFF. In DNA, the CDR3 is TGTGCCAGCAGCTTGCGTGACAGGGGGCGACTGGGCACTGAAGCTTTCTTT.

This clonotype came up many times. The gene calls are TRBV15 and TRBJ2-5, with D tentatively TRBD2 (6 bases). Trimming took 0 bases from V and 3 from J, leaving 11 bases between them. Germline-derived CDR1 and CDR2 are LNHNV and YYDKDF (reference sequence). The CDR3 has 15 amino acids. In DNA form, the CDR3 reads TGTGCCACCAGCAGAGACCCGGACTACGAAGAGACCCAGTACTTC. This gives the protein CATSRDPDYEETQYF.

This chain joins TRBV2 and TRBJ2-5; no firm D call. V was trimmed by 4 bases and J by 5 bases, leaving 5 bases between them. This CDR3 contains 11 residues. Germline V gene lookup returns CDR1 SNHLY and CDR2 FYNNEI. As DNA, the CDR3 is TGTGCCAGCAGTGCGGCCGAGACCCAGTACTTC. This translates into CASSAAETQYF.

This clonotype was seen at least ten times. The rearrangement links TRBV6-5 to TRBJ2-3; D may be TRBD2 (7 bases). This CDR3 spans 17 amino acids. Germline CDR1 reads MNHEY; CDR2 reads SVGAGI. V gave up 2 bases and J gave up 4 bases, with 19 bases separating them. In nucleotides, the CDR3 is TGTGCCAGCAGTTACCTTAAAGGTGGGGGGGCCCCAGATACGCAGTATTTT. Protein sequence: CASSYLKGGGAPDTQYF.

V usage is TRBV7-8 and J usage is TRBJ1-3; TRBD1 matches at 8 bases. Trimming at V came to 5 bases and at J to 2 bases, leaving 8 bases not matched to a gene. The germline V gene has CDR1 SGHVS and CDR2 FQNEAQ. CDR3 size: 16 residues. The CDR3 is CASSPQDREAGNTIYF. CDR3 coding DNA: TGTGCCAGCAGCCCCCAGGACAGGGAGGCTGGAAACACCATATATTTT.

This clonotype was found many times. CDR3 in DNA: TGTGCCAGGGTGACAGGGGTCCATCAGCCCCAGCATTTT. Residues: CARVTGVHQPQHF. The chain links TRBV7-9 to TRBJ1-5, with 8 bases matching TRBD1. Germline CDR1 SEHNR, CDR2 FQNEAQ (reference sequence). The CDR3 has 13 residues. The junction had 6 bases not matched to a gene; V was cut back by 9 bases and J by 5 bases. The whole variable domain, filled in from reference TRBV7-9 and TRBJ1-5, reads DTGVSQNPRHKITKRGQNVTFRCDPISEHNRLYWYRQTLGQGPEFLTYFQNEAQLEKSRLLSDRFSAERPKGSFSTLEIQRTEQGDSAMYLCARVTGVHQPQHFGDGTRLSIL.

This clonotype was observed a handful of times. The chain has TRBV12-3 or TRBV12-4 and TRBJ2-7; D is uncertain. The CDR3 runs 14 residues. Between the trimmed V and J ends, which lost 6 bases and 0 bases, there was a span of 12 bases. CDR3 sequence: CASSPRVFSYEQYF. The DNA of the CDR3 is TGTGCCAGCAGCCCCCGAGTGTTCTCCTACGAGCAGTACTTC.

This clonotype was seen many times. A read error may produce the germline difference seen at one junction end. The CDR3 nucleotides are TGTGCCAGCAGTAACTCGGACGGACTCTACGAGCAGTACTTC. This codes for CASSNSDGLYEQYF. V is TRBV6-5 and J is TRBJ2-7; TRBD2 might be the D (5 bases). CDR1 and CDR2 (germline): MNHEY, SVGAGI. The CDR3 consists of 14 residues.

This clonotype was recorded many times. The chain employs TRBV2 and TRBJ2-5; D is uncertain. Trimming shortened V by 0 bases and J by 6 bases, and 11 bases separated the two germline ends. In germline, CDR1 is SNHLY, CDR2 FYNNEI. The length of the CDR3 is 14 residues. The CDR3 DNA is TGTGCCAGCAGTGAAGCACGAGGTCCCAAGACCCAGTACTTC. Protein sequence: CASSEARGPKTQYF.

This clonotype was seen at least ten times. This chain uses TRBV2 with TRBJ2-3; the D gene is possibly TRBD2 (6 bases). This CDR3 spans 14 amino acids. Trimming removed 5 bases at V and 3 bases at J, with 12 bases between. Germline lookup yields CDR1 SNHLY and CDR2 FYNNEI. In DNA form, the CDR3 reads TGTGCCAGCAGTTTTACTAGCTTGACAGATACGCAGTATTTT. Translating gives CASSFTSLTDTQYF. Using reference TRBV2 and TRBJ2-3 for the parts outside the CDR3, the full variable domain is EPEVTQTPSHQVTQMGQEVILRCVPISNHLYFYWYRQILGQKVEFLVSFYNNEISEKSEIFDDQFSVERPDGSNFTLKIRSTKLEDSAMYFCASSFTSLTDTQYFGPGTRLTVL.

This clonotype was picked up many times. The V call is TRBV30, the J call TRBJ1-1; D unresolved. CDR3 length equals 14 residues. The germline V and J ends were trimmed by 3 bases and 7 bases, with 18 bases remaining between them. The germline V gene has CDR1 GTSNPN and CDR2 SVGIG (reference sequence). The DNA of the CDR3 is TGTGCCTGGAGCCCTATTAACCGCCAAGGTGAAGCTTTCTTT. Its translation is CAWSPINRQGEAFF.

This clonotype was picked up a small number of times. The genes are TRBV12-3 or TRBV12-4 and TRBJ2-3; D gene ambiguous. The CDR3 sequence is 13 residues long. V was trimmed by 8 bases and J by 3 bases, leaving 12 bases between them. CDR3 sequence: CASGQASTDTQYF. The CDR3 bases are TGTGCCAGCGGTCAGGCATCGACAGATACGCAGTATTTT.

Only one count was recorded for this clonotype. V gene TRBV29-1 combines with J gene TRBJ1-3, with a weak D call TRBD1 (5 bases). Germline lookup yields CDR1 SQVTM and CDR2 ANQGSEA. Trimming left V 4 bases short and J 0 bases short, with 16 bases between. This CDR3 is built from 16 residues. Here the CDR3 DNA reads TGCAGCGTTGTATTGTCCCAGGGCCTCTCTGGAAACACCATATATTTT. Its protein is CSVVLSQGLSGNTIYF.

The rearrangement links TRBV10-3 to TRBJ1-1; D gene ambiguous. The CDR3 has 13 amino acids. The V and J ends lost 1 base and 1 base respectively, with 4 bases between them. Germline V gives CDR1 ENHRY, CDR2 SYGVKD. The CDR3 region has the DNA TGTGCCATCAGTGAGTACGGGAACACTGAAGCTTTCTTT. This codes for CAISEYGNTEAFF.

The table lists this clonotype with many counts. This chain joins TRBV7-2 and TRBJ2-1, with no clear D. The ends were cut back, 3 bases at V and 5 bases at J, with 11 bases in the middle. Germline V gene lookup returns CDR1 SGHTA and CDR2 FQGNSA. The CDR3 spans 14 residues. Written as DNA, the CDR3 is TGTGCCAGCAGCTTGATGCGGAGCAACAATGAGCAGTTCTTC. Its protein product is CASSLMRSNNEQFF.

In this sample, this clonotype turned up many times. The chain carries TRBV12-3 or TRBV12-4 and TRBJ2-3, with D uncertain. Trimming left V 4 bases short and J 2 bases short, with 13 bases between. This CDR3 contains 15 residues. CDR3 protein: CASSSRPLYTDTQYF. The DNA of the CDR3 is TGTGCCAGCAGTTCTCGACCGCTATACACAGATACGCAGTATTTT.

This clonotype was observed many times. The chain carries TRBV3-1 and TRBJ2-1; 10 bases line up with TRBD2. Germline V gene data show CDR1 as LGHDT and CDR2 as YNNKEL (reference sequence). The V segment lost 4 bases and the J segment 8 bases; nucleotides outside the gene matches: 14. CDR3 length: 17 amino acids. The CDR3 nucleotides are TGTGCCAGCAGCCCAGCGGGGGGGCCGAGCCGGGGCGATGAGCAGTTCTTC. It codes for CASSPAGGPSRGDEQFF.

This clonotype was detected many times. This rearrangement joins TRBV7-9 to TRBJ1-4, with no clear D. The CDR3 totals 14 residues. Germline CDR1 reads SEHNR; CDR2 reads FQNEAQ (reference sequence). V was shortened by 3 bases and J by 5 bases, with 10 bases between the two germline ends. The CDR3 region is CASSFRSVNEKLFF. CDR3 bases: TGTGCCAGCAGCTTTAGGAGCGTAAATGAAAAACTGTTTTTT.

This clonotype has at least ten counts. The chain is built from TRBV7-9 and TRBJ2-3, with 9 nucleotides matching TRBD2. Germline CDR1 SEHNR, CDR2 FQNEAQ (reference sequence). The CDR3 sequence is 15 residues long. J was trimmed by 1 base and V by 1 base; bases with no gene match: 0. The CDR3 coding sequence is TGTGCCAGCAGCTTAGGGACTAGCGGCACAGATACGCAGTATTTT. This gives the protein CASSLGTSGTDTQYF.

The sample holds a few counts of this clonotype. The CDR3 nucleotides are TGTGCCAGCAGCTTATTCGGGGGCTCCTACAATGAGCAGTTCTTC. As protein: CASSLFGGSYNEQFF. The J gene is TRBJ2-1, the V gene TRBV7-9; D is possibly TRBD2 (6 bases). The CDR3 runs to 15 residues. The germline gives CDR1 SEHNR, CDR2 FQNEAQ (reference sequence). The V end was cut by 2 bases, the J end by 0 bases, with 8 bases between.

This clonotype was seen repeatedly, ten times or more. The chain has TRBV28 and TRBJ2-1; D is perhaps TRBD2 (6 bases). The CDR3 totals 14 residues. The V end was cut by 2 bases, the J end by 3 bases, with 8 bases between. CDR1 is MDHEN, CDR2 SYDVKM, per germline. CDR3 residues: CASSLGGNYNEQFF. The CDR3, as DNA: TGTGCCAGCAGTTTAGGAGGGAACTACAATGAGCAGTTCTTC. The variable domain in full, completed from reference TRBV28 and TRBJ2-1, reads DVKVTQSSRYLVKRTGEKVFLECVQDMDHENMFWYRQDPGLGLRLIYFSYDVKMKEKGDIPEGYSVSREKKERFSLILESASTNQTSMYLCASSLGGNYNEQFFGPGTRLTVL.

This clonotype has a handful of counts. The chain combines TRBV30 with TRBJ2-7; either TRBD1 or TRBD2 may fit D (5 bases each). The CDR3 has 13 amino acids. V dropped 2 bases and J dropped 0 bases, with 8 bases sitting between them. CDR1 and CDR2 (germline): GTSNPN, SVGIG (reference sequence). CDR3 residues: CAWSSGSSYEQYF. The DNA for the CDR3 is TGTGCCTGGAGTTCAGGGAGCTCCTACGAGCAGTACTTC.

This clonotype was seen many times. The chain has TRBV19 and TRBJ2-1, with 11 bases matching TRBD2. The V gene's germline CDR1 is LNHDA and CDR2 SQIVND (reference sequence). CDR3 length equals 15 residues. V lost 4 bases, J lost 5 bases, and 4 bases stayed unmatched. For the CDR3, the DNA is TGTGCCAGTAGTACACTAGCGGGGGACCACAATGAGCAGTTCTTC. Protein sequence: CASSTLAGDHNEQFF.

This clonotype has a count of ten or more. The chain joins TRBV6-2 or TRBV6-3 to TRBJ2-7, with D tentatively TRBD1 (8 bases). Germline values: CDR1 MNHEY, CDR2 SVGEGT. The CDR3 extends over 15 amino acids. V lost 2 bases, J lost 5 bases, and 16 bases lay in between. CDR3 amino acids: CASSYLRTGRDEQYF. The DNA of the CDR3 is TGTGCCAGCAGTTACCTACGGACAGGGAGGGACGAGCAGTACTTC.

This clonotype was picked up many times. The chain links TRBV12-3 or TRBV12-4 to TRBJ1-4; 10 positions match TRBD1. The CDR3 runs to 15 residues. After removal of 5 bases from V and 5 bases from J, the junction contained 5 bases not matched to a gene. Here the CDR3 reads CASSPPGQGNEKLFF. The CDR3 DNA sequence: TGTGCCAGCAGTCCTCCGGGACAGGGGAATGAAAAACTGTTTTTT.

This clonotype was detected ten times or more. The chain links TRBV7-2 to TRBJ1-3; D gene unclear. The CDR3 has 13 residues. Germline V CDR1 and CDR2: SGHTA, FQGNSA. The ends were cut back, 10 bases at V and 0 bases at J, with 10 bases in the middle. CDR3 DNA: TGTGCCACCCATCACCTCTCTGGAAACACCATATATTTT. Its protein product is CATHHLSGNTIYF.

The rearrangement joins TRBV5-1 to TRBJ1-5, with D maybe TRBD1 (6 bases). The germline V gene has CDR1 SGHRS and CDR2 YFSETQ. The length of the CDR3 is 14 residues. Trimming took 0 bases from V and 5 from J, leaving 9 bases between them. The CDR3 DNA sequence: TGCGCCAGCAGCTTGGAGACAGGTCATCAGCCCCAGCATTTT. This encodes CASSLETGHQPQHF.